This TCR beta chain was identified during a study of siplizumab effects on memory and regulatory T cells. Notes on this clone: Its matching antigen is unknown.

Over a period of around six days at 37 degrees C, the mixed lymphocyte reaction cells were cocultured. Germline V gene data show CDR1 as LNHDA and CDR2 as SQIVND (reference sequence). Trimming took off 0 bases at V and 1 base at J, with 3 bases between the two ends. The CDR3 contains 13 residues. Around 10^5 TCR templates per sample were sequenced. Only in-frame clones appear in the TCRdb table, and some are missing; sequencing was by immunoSEQ multiplex PCR. The sample yields 3,500 or so clones, 53% seen once. The origin of this receptor is a human donor in good health; the cells came from an allogeneic mixed lymphocyte reaction. The specimen sequenced was CFSE-low (dividing) CD4+ T cells sorted from an allogeneic mixed lymphocyte reaction. This chain uses TRBV19 with TRBJ1-2; D not resolved. The CDR3 loop reads CASSIDNNYGYTF. The CDR3, as DNA: TGTGCCAGTAGTATAGACAATAACTATGGCTACACCTTC.